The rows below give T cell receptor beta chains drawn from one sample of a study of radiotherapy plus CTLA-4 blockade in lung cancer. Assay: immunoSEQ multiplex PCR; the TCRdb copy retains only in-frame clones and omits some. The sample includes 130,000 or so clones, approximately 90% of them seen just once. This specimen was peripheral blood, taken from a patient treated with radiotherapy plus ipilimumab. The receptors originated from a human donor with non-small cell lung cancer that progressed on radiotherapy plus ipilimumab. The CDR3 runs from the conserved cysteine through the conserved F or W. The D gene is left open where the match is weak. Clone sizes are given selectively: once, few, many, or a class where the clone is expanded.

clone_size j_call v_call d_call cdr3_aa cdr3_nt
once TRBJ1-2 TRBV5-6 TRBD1 CASSGDRLYGYTF TGTGCCAGCAGCGGGGACAGACTCTATGGCTACACCTTC
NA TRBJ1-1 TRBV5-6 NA CASSLGQERRAFF TGTGCCAGCAGCTTGGGGCAGGAACGTCGAGCTTTCTTT
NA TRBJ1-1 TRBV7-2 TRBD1 CASSIGQGPAEAFF TGTGCCAGCAGCATAGGACAGGGCCCAGCTGAAGCTTTCTTT
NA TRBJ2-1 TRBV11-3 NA CASSLNRERYNEQFF TGTGCCAGCAGCTTAAATCGGGAGAGGTACAATGAGCAGTTCTTC
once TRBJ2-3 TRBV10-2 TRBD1 CASSRQGVTDTQYF TGCGCCAGCAGCCGACAGGGGGTCACAGATACGCAGTATTTT
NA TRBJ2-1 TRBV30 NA CAWNLVRYHEQFF TGTGCCTGGAACCTAGTGCGGTACCATGAGCAGTTCTTC
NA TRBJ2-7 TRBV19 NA CASSSLNWDSYEQYF TGTGCCAGTAGTTCTCTAAACTGGGACTCCTACGAGCAGTACTTC
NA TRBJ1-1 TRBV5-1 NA CASMAQPDPNTEAFF TGCGCCAGCATGGCGCAACCCGACCCGAACACTGAAGCTTTCTTT
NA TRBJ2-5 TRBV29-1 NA CSVGRETQYF TGCAGCGTTGGCAGAGAGACCCAGTACTTC
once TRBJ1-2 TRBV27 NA CASKASGVNYGYTF TGTGCCAGCAAGGCTTCGGGGGTAAACTATGGCTACACCTTC
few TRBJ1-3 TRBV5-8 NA CASSLAQGWGNTIYF TGTGCCAGCAGCTTGGCCCAGGGATGGGGAAACACCATATATTTT
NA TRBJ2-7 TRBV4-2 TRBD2 CASSQETSGRVEQYF TGTGCCAGCAGCCAAGAGACTAGCGGGAGGGTGGAGCAGTACTTC
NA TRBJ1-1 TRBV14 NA CASSPNIRRRMNTEAFF TGTGCCAGCAGCCCCAATATCAGGAGGCGGATGAACACTGAAGCTTTCTTT
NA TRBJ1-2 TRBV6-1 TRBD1 CASSAIQGADGYTF TGTGCCAGCAGTGCGATACAGGGGGCTGATGGCTACACCTTC
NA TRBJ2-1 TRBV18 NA CASSPLFRERNEQFF TGTGCCAGCTCACCACTCTTCCGGGAGAGGAATGAGCAGTTCTTC
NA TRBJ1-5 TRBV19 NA CASSQFQTYSNQPQHF TGTGCCAGTAGTCAGTTCCAGACCTATAGCAATCAGCCCCAGCATTTT
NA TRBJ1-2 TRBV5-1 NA CASSLGGTLPYGHTF TGCGCCAGCAGTCTTGGAGGGACATTACCATATGGCCACACCTTC
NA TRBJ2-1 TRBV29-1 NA CSVRSVAVQPNEQFF TGCAGCGTTCGCAGTGTAGCGGTCCAACCCAATGAGCAGTTCTTC
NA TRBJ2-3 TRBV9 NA CASSVGDLEDTQYF TGTGCCAGCAGCGTAGGGGACTTGGAAGATACGCAGTATTTT
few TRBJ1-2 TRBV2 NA CASSPAYGYTF TGTGCCAGCAGTCCCGCCTATGGCTACACCTTC
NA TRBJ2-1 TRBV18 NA CASSPLSSNEQFF TGTGCCAGCTCACCCCTTTCTAGCAATGAGCAGTTCTTC
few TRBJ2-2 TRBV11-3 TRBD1 CASSRQGPTGELFF TGTGCCAGCAGCCGACAGGGGCCAACCGGGGAGCTGTTTTTT
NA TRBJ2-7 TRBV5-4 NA CASSGGTSYEQYF TGTGCCAGCAGCGGCGGGACTTCCTACGAGCAGTACTTC
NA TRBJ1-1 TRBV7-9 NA CASSFEIEAFF TGTGCCAGCAGCTTTGAGATTGAAGCTTTCTTT
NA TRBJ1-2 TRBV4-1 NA CASSPIGVANYGYTF TGCGCCAGCAGCCCCATTGGAGTAGCTAACTATGGCTACACCTTC
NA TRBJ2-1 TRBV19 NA CASKASGLYNEQFF TGTGCCAGTAAGGCGTCAGGACTATACAATGAGCAGTTCTTC
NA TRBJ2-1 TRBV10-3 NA CANRGDPPLSEQFF TGTGCCAACCGGGGCGATCCGCCACTATCGGAGCAGTTCTTC
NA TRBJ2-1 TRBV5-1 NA CASSLGGSRSNEQFF TGCGCCAGCAGCTTGGGGGGTTCAAGGTCCAATGAGCAGTTCTTC
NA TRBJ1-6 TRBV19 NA CASSAQSTGGNSPLHF TGTGCCAGTAGTGCCCAGTCAACCGGAGGGAATTCACCCCTCCACTTT
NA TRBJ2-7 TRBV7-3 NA CASSLSPRYEQYF TGTGCCAGCAGCTTAAGTCCCCGCTACGAGCAGTACTTC
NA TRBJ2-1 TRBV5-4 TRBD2 CASSLVLAGGPGNEQFF TGTGCCAGCAGCTTGGTTCTAGCGGGAGGGCCCGGCAATGAGCAGTTCTTC
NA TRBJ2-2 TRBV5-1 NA CASSLVISGNTGELFF TGCGCCAGCAGCTTGGTCATTAGCGGGAACACCGGGGAGCTGTTTTTT
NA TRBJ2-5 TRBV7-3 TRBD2 CASSRSGRARETQYF TGTGCCAGCAGCCGTAGCGGGAGGGCACGAGAGACCCAGTACTTC
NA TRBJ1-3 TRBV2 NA CASSYEAVSGNTIYF TGTGCCAGCAGCTACGAGGCGGTCTCTGGAAACACCATATATTTT
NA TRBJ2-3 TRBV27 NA CASSRQVRTDTQYF TGTGCCAGCAGTCGACAGGTCCGCACAGATACGCAGTATTTT
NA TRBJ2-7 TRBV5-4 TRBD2 CASSLAGGGTYEQYF TGTGCCAGCAGCTTAGCGGGAGGGGGGACCTACGAGCAGTACTTC
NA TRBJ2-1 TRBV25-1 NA CASSEGRTPVIYNEQFF TGTGCCAGCAGTGAAGGCAGGACCCCCGTGATCTACAATGAGCAGTTCTTC
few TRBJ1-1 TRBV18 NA CASSPGGQLNTEAFF TGTGCCAGCTCACCAGGCGGGCAACTGAACACTGAAGCTTTCTTT
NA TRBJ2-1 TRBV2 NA CASRGGRSEQFF TGTGCCAGCAGGGGGGGCAGGAGTGAGCAGTTCTTC
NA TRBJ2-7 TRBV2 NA CASKEGPYEQYF TGTGCCAGCAAAGAGGGGCCCTACGAGCAGTACTTC
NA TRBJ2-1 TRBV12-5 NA CASGLFARRQNEQFF TGTGCTAGTGGTTTGTTCGCCAGGAGGCAAAATGAGCAGTTCTTC
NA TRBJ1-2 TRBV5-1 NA CASSLDSYVNYGYTF TGCGCCAGCAGCTTGGACAGCTACGTTAACTATGGCTACACCTTC
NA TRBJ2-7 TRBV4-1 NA CASSQDSGRSSYEQYF TGCGCCAGCAGCCAAGATTCTGGCCGGAGCTCCTACGAGCAGTACTTC
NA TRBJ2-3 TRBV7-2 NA CASTSGRRYTDTQYF TGTGCCAGTACCTCCGGGCGGAGATACACAGATACGCAGTATTTT
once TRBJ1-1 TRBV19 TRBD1 CATTDSRGRLNEAFF TGTGCCACCACAGATTCCAGGGGGCGACTGAATGAAGCTTTCTTT
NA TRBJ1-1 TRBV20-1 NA CSAEVDTEAFF TGCAGTGCTGAGGTGGACACTGAAGCTTTCTTT
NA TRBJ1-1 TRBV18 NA CARQTGMNTEAFF TGTGCCCGTCAGACAGGTATGAACACTGAAGCTTTCTTT
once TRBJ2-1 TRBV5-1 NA CASSSGTFYNEQFF TGCGCCAGCAGCTCAGGGACGTTCTACAATGAGCAGTTCTTC
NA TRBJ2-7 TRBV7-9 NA CASSLSLGVSDYEQYF TGTGCCAGCAGCTTAAGTTTAGGGGTGAGTGACTACGAGCAGTACTTC
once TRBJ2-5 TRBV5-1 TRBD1 CASGFGQGAGETQYF TGCGCCAGCGGATTCGGACAGGGGGCGGGAGAGACCCAGTACTTC
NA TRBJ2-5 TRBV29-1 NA CSVDGIGTQYF TGCAGCGTTGACGGAATCGGGACCCAGTACTTC
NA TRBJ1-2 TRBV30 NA CAWATGPYGYTF TGTGCCTGGGCTACAGGGCCCTATGGCTACACCTTC
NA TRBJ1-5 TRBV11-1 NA CASSRGRGDNQPQHF TGTGCCAGCAGCCGGGGGAGGGGAGACAATCAGCCCCAGCATTTT
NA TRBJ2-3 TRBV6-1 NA CASSDYLTDTQYF TGTGCCAGCAGCGACTACCTCACAGATACGCAGTATTTT
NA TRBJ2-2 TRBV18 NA CASSPRSRGTTGELFF TGTGCCAGCTCACCCCGTTCTCGGGGGACCACCGGGGAGCTGTTTTTT
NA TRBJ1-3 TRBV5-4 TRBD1 CASSPGQGRSGNTIYF TGTGCCAGCAGCCCTGGACAGGGCCGGTCTGGAAACACCATATATTTT